This TCR beta chain is drawn from a study of blood T cells in healthy people across ages. Findings and limits, study-wide: Aged donors had fewer naive CD4+ cells and lower diversity than long-lived donors.

The germline V gene has CDR1 SGHDN and CDR2 FVKESK. Trimming pared 1 base from V and 0 bases from J, leaving 10 bases between. This CDR3 region has 16 residues. This clonotype was found a few times. Antigen unknown. Per-sample yields of isolated PBMCs were at least 7 million. PCR was performed a second time for about 7 to 12 cycles using a sample-barcoded 5' primer and a J-beta primer mix. Each TCR beta cDNA got a 12-nucleotide random molecular identifier. TCRdb re-called the 5' RACE reads through MiXCR, storing one row per CDR3 protein. The sample includes about 620,000 distinct CDR3 sequences, 20% to 25% seen only once; the top ten take under 4%.

The origin of this receptor is a man between 70 and 80 years old in good health. The chain recombines TRBV14 with TRBJ1-3; no reliable D call. Sequencing input: blood. The CDR3 protein is CASSQGGLNSGNTIYF. CDR3 DNA: TGTGCCAGCAGCCAAGGAGGTCTCAACTCTGGAAACACCATATATTTT.